Reported below is one T cell receptor (beta chain). Its antigen is unidentified. This entry comes from a study of response to subunit inactivated influenza vaccine. Whole-study findings and limits: New T cells are recruited in small numbers by each seasonal influenza vaccination, according to the authors' suggestion.

Trimming shortened V by 1 base and J by 0 bases, and 10 bases separated the two germline ends. The V gene's germline CDR1 is SGHTA and CDR2 FQGNSA. The CDR3 contains 16 residues. TCRdb reprocessed the RT-PCR reads via MiXCR and lists one record per CDR3 protein. The data hold roughly 500,000 distinct CDR3 sequences, with 15% to 20% observed a single time. V gene TRBV7-2 combines with J gene TRBJ2-4; D not resolved. The source of this sequence is a man aged 50 to 69 who received an inactivated influenza vaccine. The specimen was CD4+ T cells sorted from PBMCs, collected less than 30 months after vaccination. The CDR3 loop reads CASSLDRTLAKNIQYF. DNA of the CDR3: TGTGCCAGCAGCTTAGACCGGACCCTAGCCAAAAACATTCAGTACTTC.